This passage covers 4 T cell receptor beta chains from one sample sequenced in a study of control samples from healthy donors and cancer patients. Libraries were prepared by immunoSEQ multiplex PCR; TCRdb keeps only in-frame clonotypes and omits some of them. The table includes 200,000 to 250,000 clones, roughly 94% detected once. Sequenced: blood. Receptor source: a man aged 50-60 years in good health.

This chain connects TRBV6-6 to TRBJ1-2; D is undetermined. This CDR3 has 16 amino acids. V lost 0 bases and J lost 0, with 11 bases in between. CDR1 is MNHNY, CDR2 SVGAGI, per germline (reference sequence). CDR3 DNA: TGTGCCAGCAGTTACTCGAGATCAGGCGCTAACTATGGCTACACCTTC. It is translated as CASSYSRSGANYGYTF.

About this clone itself: Mismatch with germline at one junction end may stem from a read error. V and J are TRBV7-4 and TRBJ2-7; D is undetermined. This CDR3 region has 13 residues. Germline V lookup: CDR1 SGHVT, CDR2 SQSDAQ. This CDR3 is CASSFGPSGPGHF. As DNA, the CDR3 is TGTGCCAGCAGCTTCGGCCCTTCCGGGCCCGGACACTTC.

CDR3 sequence (DNA): TGCGCCAGCAGCCAAGATCGCGGATTCCATCAGCCCCAGCATTTT. Protein: CASSQDRGFHQPQHF. This sequence joins TRBV4-3 and TRBJ1-5; D is unclear. Germline assignment: CDR1 LGHNA and CDR2 YSLEER. The V end was cut by 0 bases, the J end by 5 bases, with 11 bases between. The CDR3 sequence is 15 residues long.

The V gene is TRBV28, the J gene TRBJ1-2; a weak D match, TRBD1 (6 bases). The CDR3 extends over 13 amino acids. Per germline, CDR1 MDHEN and CDR2 SYDVKM. Trimming took off 10 bases at V and 7 bases at J, with 19 bases between the two ends. CDR3 region: CAIQRGGRSGYTF. CDR3 nucleotides: TGTGCCATCCAAAGGGGGGGGAGAAGTGGCTACACCTTC.